A single sample is the source of the 7 T cell receptor beta chains below, sequenced in a study of blood T cells in healthy people across ages. Combining a sample-barcoded 5' primer with a J-beta primer mix, a second PCR ran for roughly 7 to 12 cycles. TCRdb itself ran the 5' RACE reads through MiXCR, one entry per CDR3 protein. The sample yields around 820,000 distinct CDR3 sequences, roughly 25% seen once. A further study also used this sample, focusing on T cells of mothers and their children.

Input material: blood. The receptors shown here come from a boy under 18 in good health.

This chain joins TRBV28 and TRBJ2-5; TRBD2 matches 8 bases. V was pared by 5 bases and J by 1 base, with 9 bases of the junction left unmatched. This CDR3 spans 16 amino acids. Germline loops: CDR1 MDHEN, CDR2 SYDVKM. The CDR3: CASSPLPGLGQETQYF. In nucleotides, the CDR3 is TGTGCCAGCAGTCCATTGCCGGGACTAGGCCAAGAGACCCAGTACTTC. Combining the CDR3 with reference TRBV28 and TRBJ2-5 gives the whole variable domain DVKVTQSSRYLVKRTGEKVFLECVQDMDHENMFWYRQDPGLGLRLIYFSYDVKMKEKGDIPEGYSVSREKKERFSLILESASTNQTSMYLCASSPLPGLGQETQYFGPGTRLLVL.

The chain uses TRBV29-1 and TRBJ2-1, with a possible D match to TRBD1 (6 bases). Between the trimmed V and J ends, which lost 4 bases and 7 bases, there was a span of 11 bases. The CDR3 totals 12 residues. Germline assignment: CDR1 SQVTM and CDR2 ANQGSEA. This chain's CDR3 is CSVVQGGNEQFF. The CDR3 nucleotides are TGCAGCGTTGTACAGGGTGGGAATGAGCAGTTCTTC.

In its sample, this clonotype was seen many times. This chain connects TRBV7-2 to TRBJ2-4, with 7 bases that match TRBD1. The CDR3 runs 16 residues. The germline V gene has CDR1 SGHTA and CDR2 FQGNSA. With V trimmed by 5 bases and J by 2 bases, 9 bases remained unmatched. This chain's CDR3 is CASSPRGLSTKNIQYF. CDR3 bases: TGTGCCAGCAGCCCGAGGGGGCTTTCTACCAAAAACATTCAGTACTTC.

CDR3 DNA sequence: TGTGCCAGCAGAAGAACACGGCGGGACACTGAAGCTTTCTTT. This codes for CASRRTRRDTEAFF. The V call is TRBV6-5, the J call TRBJ1-1; D is unclear. Looked up from germline, CDR1 is MNHEY and CDR2 is SVGAGI. The CDR3 loop spans 14 amino acids. The V end lost 6 bases, the J end lost 3 bases, and 14 bases lay between the germline ends.

The chain combines TRBV19 with TRBJ2-6, with 7 bases matching TRBD1. V was pared by 8 bases and J by 2 bases, with 6 bases of the junction left unmatched. Germline-derived CDR1 and CDR2 are LNHDA and SQIVND (reference sequence). CDR3 size: 15 residues. The CDR3 DNA follows: TGTGCCAGTCAGGACAGGAAAGCTGGGGCCAACGTCCTGACTTTC. Translating gives CASQDRKAGANVLTF.

The chain links TRBV2 to TRBJ2-4; no definite D call. V was clipped by 5 bases and J by 2 bases, with 10 bases between them. This CDR3 spans 14 amino acids. Per germline, CDR1 SNHLY and CDR2 FYNNEI. The CDR3 region is CASSSFVSKNIQYF. The CDR3 bases are TGTGCCAGCAGTAGTTTTGTGTCCAAAAACATTCAGTACTTC.

The CDR3 reads CSVTPVAGAYNEQFF. CDR3 bases: TGCAGCGTTACCCCCGTAGCGGGGGCCTACAATGAGCAGTTCTTC. This chain uses TRBV29-1 with TRBJ2-1; 9 bases are shared with TRBD2. The ends lost 5 bases at V and 2 bases at J; junction bases unmatched: 7. This CDR3 spans 15 amino acids. CDR1 and CDR2 (germline): SQVTM, ANQGSEA.